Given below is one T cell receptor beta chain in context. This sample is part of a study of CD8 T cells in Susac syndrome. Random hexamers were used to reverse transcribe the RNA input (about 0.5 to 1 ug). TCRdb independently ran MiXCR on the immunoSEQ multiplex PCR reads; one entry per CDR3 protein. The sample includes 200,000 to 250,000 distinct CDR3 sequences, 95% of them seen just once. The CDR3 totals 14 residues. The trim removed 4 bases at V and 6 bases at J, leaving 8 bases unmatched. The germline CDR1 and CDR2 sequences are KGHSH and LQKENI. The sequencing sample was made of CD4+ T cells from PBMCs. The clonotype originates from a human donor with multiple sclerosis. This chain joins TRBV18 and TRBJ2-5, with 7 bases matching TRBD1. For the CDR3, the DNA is TGTGCCAGCTCACGGCCAGGGGGTATGAAGACCCAGTACTTC. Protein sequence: CASSRPGGMKTQYF. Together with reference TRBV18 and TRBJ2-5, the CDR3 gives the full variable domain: NAGVMQNPRHLVRRRGQEARLRCSPMKGHSHVYWYRQLPEEGLKFMVYLQKENIIDESGMPKERFSAEFPKEGPSILRIQQVVRGDSAAYFCASSRPGGMKTQYFGPGTRLLVL.